Detailed here is one T cell receptor (beta chain). Antigen: not known. Deep-level settings were used for running the assay. The authors split each subset's genomic DNA evenly across several immunoSEQ plates. Sequencing used immunoSEQ multiplex PCR; TCRdb keeps in-frame clones, though not all of them. The table includes about 2,200,000 clones, about 92% detected once. The sample is drawn from a study of shared clonotypes between healthy human individuals. Study-level information: Those who served as donors were a couple of women and a few men between the ages of 18 and 49.

Terminally differentiated effector memory CD45RA+ cells were excluded from the naive CD8 cells, which were CD45RO-negative and positively selected for CCR7. From germline, CDR1 is SEHNR and CDR2 FQNEAQ (reference sequence). Between the trimmed V and J ends, which lost 2 bases and 6 bases, there was a span of 13 bases. This CDR3 has 15 amino acids. Study conclusions and caveats: The expectation was that sequencing depth would affect clonotype sharing among donors.

Sequenced input: naive CD8+ T cells from PBMCs. The rearrangement links TRBV7-9 to TRBJ2-2; D is possibly TRBD2 (6 bases). The sequence was collected from a young man in good health. Some clones in this sample may be carry-over from other donors' samples. The CDR3, as DNA: TGTGCCAGCAGCTTAAACGGACTAATACCCGGGGAGCTGTTTTTT. It encodes CASSLNGLIPGELFF.